Many counts were recorded for the clone carrying this T cell receptor (beta chain). This record belongs to a study of CD8 T cells in ankylosing spondylitis. TCRdb itself ran the 5' RACE reads through MiXCR, one entry per CDR3 protein. The table has some 220,000 distinct CDR3 sequences, about 11% seen once; the top ten hold 2.6%. After removal of 3 bases from V and 0 bases from J, the junction contained 3 bases not matched to a gene. This CDR3 is 15 amino acids long. The sample was blood, either unsorted or a sorted T cell fraction (not recorded which). The clonotype comes from a male donor with ankylosing spondylitis or in good health (not recorded which). V gene TRBV12-3 or TRBV12-4 combines with J gene TRBJ1-1; 8 bases are shared with TRBD1. CDR3 nucleotide sequence: TGTGCCAGCAGTTTGACAGGGGCCGTGAACACTGAAGCTTTCTTT. Its translation is CASSLTGAVNTEAFF.